This TCR beta chain was profiled in a study of tumor-infiltrating lymphocytes in primary liver carcinoma. This clonotype was seen a single time. One end of the junction does not line up with germline, which may come from a read error. A primer matching the constant region was used to make TCR beta cDNA from 500 to 600 ng of total RNA. Three nested multiplex PCR rounds of slightly modified ARM-PCR generated TCR beta libraries. Two initial PCR rounds of about 10 cycles each paired TRBV1-TRBV30 forward primers with a C-beta reverse primer. TCRdb itself ran the multiplex PCR reads through MiXCR, one entry per CDR3 protein. The table has over 75,000 distinct CDR3 sequences, just under 70% seen once. Co-extracting RNA and DNA was done with roughly 17-32 mg of unsorted bulk tissue as input. The CDR3 consists of 15 residues. CDR1 and CDR2 from the germline V gene are SGHAT and FQNNGV.

The sequencing input was tumor-adjacent normal liver tissue. The sequence derives from a man aged 35-49 years with primary liver carcinoma and hepatitis B virus infection. The J gene is TRBJ2-7, the V gene TRBV11-2; D remains unclear. This CDR3 is CASSLDPGNVAEHYF. The CDR3, as DNA: TGTGCCAGCAGCTTAGATCCAGGTAACGTCGCCGAGCACTACTTC.